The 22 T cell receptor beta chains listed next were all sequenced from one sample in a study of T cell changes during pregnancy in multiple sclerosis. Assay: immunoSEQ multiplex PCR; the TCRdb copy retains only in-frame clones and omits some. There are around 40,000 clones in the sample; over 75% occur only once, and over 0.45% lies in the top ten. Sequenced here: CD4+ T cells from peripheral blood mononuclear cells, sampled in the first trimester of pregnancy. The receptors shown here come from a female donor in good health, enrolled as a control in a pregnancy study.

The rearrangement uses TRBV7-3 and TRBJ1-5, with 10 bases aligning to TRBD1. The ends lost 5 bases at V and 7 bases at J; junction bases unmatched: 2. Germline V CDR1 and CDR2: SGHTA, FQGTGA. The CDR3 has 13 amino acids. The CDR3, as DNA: TGTGCCAGCAGCCAGGACAGGGGGCAGCCCCAGCATTTT. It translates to CASSQDRGQPQHF.

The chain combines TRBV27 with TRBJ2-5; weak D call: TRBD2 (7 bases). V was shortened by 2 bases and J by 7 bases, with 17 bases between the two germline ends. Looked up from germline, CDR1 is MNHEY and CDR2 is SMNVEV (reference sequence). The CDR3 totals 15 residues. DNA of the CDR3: TGTGCCAGCAGTTTAGCGGGGGCCTCGGGGGGGACCCAGTACTTC. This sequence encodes CASSLAGASGGTQYF.

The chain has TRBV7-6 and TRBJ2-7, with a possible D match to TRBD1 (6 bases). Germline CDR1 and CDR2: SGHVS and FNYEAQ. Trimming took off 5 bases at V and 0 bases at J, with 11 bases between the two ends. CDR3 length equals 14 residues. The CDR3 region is CASSPTGPSYEQYF. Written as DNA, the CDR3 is TGTGCCAGCAGCCCCACAGGGCCCTCCTACGAGCAGTACTTC.

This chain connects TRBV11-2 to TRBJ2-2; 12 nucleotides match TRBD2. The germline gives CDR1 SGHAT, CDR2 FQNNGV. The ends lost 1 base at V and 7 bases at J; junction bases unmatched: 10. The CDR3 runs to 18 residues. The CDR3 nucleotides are TGTGCCAGCAGCTTAGTCCCCCTAGCGGGGGGGCGGGGCGGGGAGCTGTTTTTT. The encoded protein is CASSLVPLAGGRGGELFF. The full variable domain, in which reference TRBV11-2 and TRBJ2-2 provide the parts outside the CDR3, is EAGVAQSPRYKIIEKRQSVAFWCNPISGHATLYWYQQILGQGPKLLIQFQNNGVVDDSQLPKDRFSAERLKGVDSTLKIQPAKLEDSAVYLCASSLVPLAGGRGGELFFGEGSRLTVL.

The CDR3 nucleotides are TGTGCCAGCAGCTTAGATGGACAGGGTAAACCCCTCCACTTT. This gives the protein CASSLDGQGKPLHF. The J gene is TRBJ1-6, the V gene TRBV7-2, with 8 bases fitting TRBD1. Looked up from germline, CDR1 is SGHTA and CDR2 is FQGNSA. Trimming took 1 base from V and 12 from J; bases not matched to a gene: 5. The CDR3 has 14 residues.

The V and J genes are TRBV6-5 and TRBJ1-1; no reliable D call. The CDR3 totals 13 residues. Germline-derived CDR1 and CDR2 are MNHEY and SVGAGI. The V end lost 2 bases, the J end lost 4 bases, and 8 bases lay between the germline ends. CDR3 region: CASSYRESTEAFF. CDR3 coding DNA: TGTGCCAGCAGTTACAGGGAGAGCACTGAAGCTTTCTTT.

Here the CDR3 reads CASSSQRVKAYEQYF. In DNA, the CDR3 is TGTGCCAGCAGCTCCCAGCGGGTCAAGGCCTACGAGCAGTACTTC. The chain carries TRBV6-5 and TRBJ2-7; perhaps TRBD2 as D (6 bases). Germline values: CDR1 MNHEY, CDR2 SVGAGI. V was pared by 6 bases and J by 2 bases, with 17 bases between. The CDR3 loop spans 15 amino acids.

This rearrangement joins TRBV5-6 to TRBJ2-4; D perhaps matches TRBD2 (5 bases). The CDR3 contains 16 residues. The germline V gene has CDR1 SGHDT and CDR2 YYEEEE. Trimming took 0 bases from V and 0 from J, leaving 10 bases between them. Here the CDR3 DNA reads TGTGCCAGCAGCTTGGGAGGGTCTCTAGCCAAAAACATTCAGTACTTC. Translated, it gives CASSLGGSLAKNIQYF.

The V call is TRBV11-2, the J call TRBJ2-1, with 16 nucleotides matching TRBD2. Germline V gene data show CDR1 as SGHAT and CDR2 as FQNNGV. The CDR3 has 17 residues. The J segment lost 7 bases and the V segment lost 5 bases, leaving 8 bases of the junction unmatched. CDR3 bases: TGTGCCAGCAGCCCGGGACTAGCGGGGGGGCGGGGAAATGAGCAGTTCTTC. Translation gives CASSPGLAGGRGNEQFF.

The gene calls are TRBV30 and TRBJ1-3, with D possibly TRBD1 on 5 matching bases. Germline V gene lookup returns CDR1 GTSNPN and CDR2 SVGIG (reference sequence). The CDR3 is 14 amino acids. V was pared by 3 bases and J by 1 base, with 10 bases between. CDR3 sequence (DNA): TGTGCCTGGAGACAGGACCGGTCTGGAAACACCATATATTTT. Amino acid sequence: CAWRQDRSGNTIYF. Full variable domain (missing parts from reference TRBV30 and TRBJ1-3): SQTIHQWPATLVQPVGSPLSLECTVEGTSNPNLYWYRQAAGRGLQLLFYSVGIGQISSEVPQNLSASRPQDRQFILSSKKLLLSDSGFYLCAWRQDRSGNTIYFGEGSWLTVV.

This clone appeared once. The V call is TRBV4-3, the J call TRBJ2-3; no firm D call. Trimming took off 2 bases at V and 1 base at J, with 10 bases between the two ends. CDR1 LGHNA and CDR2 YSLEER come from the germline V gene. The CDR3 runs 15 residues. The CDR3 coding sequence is TGCGCCAGCAGCCAACGAGCCCCGGGCACAGATACGCAGTATTTT. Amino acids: CASSQRAPGTDTQYF.

Written as DNA, the CDR3 is TGTGCCAGCTCACAGGGGCAGGTTTCGAACACCATATATTTT. This sequence encodes CASSQGQVSNTIYF. V is TRBV18 and J is TRBJ1-3; D perhaps matches TRBD1 (5 bases). The CDR3 has 14 residues. V was clipped by 4 bases and J by 7 bases, with 14 bases between them. Germline CDR1 reads KGHSH; CDR2 reads LQKENI. The whole variable domain, filled in from reference TRBV18 and TRBJ1-3, reads NAGVMQNPRHLVRRRGQEARLRCSPMKGHSHVYWYRQLPEEGLKFMVYLQKENIIDESGMPKERFSAEFPKEGPSILRIQQVVRGDSAAYFCASSQGQVSNTIYFGEGSWLTVV.

The CDR3 reads CASSVSQGLYGYTF. The CDR3 DNA sequence: TGTGCCAGCAGTGTATCACAGGGTCTGTATGGCTACACCTTC. The chain recombines TRBV6-1 with TRBJ1-2; maybe TRBD1 (6 bases). Germline V gives CDR1 MNHNS, CDR2 SASEGT. Between the trimmed V and J ends, which lost 4 bases and 5 bases, there was a span of 14 bases. This CDR3 has 14 amino acids.

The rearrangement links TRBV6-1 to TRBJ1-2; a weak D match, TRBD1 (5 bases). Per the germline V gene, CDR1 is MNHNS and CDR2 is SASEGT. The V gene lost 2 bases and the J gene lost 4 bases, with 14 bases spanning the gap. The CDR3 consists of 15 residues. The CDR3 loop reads CASSESLGHFYGYTF. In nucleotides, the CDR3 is TGTGCCAGCAGTGAATCGTTAGGACATTTCTATGGCTACACCTTC.

CDR3 amino acids: CASSSQTVSYGYTF. The CDR3 coding sequence is TGTGCCAGCAGCTCCCAGACAGTTTCCTATGGCTACACCTTC. The chain uses TRBV7-9 and TRBJ1-2, with a tentative D call TRBD1 (5 bases). The CDR3 extends over 14 amino acids. The V gene lost 4 bases and the J gene lost 4 bases, with 13 bases spanning the gap. From germline, CDR1 is SEHNR and CDR2 FQNEAQ (reference sequence).

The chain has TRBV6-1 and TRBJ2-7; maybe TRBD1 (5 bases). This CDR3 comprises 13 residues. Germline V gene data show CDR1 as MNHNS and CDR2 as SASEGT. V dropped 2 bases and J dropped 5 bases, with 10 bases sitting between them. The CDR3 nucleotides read TGTGCCAGCAGTGAACCCAGGGCGGACGAGCAGTACTTC. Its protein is CASSEPRADEQYF.

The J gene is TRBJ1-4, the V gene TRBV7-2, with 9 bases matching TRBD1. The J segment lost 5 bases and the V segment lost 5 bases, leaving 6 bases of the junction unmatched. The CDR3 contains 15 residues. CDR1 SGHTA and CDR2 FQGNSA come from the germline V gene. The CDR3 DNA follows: TGTGCCAGCAGCACCGGGACAGGGTCCAATGAAAAACTGTTTTTT. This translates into CASSTGTGSNEKLFF. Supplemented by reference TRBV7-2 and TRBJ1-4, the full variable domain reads GAGVSQSPSNKVTEKGKDVELRCDPISGHTALYWYRQSLGQGLEFLIYFQGNSAPDKSGLPSDRFSAERTGGSVSTLTIQRTQQEDSAVYLCASSTGTGSNEKLFFGSGTQLSVL.

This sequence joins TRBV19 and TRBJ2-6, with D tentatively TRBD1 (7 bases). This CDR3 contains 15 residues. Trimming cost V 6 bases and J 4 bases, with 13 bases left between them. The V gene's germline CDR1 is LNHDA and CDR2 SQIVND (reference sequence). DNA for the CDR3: TGTGCCAGTAGCGGAGGGGGCTTGGGGGCCAACGTCCTGACTTTC. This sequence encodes CASSGGGLGANVLTF.

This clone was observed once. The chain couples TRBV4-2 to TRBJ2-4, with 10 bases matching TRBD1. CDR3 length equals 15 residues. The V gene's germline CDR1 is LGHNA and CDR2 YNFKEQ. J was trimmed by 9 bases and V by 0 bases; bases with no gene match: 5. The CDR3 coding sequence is TGTGCCAGCAGCCAAGAATGGGACAGGGGTATCATTCAGTACTTC. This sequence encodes CASSQEWDRGIIQYF.

The CDR3 DNA sequence: TGTGCCTGGAGCCTGGGACTAGCGGGGGGGCGGGATGAGCAGTTCTTC. It specifies CAWSLGLAGGRDEQFF. The V and J genes are TRBV30 and TRBJ2-1; 16 positions match TRBD2. V lost 3 bases to trimming and J lost 8 bases; unmatched junction nucleotides: 7. Germline V gene data show CDR1 as GTSNPN and CDR2 as SVGIG (reference sequence). The CDR3 runs 16 residues. The variable domain in full, with the rest retrieved from reference TRBV30 and TRBJ2-1, is SQTIHQWPATLVQPVGSPLSLECTVEGTSNPNLYWYRQAAGRGLQLLFYSVGIGQISSEVPQNLSASRPQDRQFILSSKKLLLSDSGFYLCAWSLGLAGGRDEQFFGPGTRLTVL.

DNA of the CDR3: TGCGCCAGCAGCCAGGGGGACAGACCCTACGAGCAGTACTTC. Translating it yields CASSQGDRPYEQYF. The V call is TRBV4-1, the J call TRBJ2-7, with 7 bases fitting TRBD1. V lost 3 bases to trimming and J lost 2 bases; unmatched junction nucleotides: 4. The germline CDR1 and CDR2 sequences are MGHRA and YSYEKL. The CDR3 runs 14 residues.

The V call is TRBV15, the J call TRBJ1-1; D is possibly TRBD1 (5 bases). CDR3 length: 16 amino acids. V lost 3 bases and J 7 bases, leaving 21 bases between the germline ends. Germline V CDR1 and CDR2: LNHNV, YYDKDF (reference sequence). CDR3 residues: CATSRGLFGGVGEAFF. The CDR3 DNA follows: TGTGCCACCAGCAGGGGCCTCTTTGGAGGGGTTGGTGAAGCTTTCTTT.